Following are 28 T cell receptor beta chains from one sample sequenced in a study of molecular identifiers for immune sequencing clone quantification (dated 2018 in TCRdb). The receptor library was made with PCR. The instrument was an Illumina HiSeq 4000. TCRdb redid the processing of the public reads, applying fastp at Q25 and MiXCR, and retained in-frame beta chains. Every entry covers one CDR3 protein and lists the most common genes and DNA from its rows. Counted in this sample were 460,000 or so distinct CDR3 sequences; roughly 23% of them appeared once. The ten top clones hold 0.7% to 1% of the sample. The sequencing sample was made of naive CD8+ T cells from blood, with Jurkat cell RNA spiked in. Taken with the paper, the label for cell subset or site translates to: FACS-sorted CD8+CD4-CCR7+CD45RA+ naive T cells. These receptors originate from a human donor in good health. Some libraries in this study had Jurkat cell RNA spiked in.

The rearrangement links TRBV13 to TRBJ1-2; 8 bases agree with TRBD1. This CDR3 spans 14 amino acids. V gave up 5 bases and J gave up 5 bases; unmatched junction bases: 7. Germline assignment: CDR1 PRHDT and CDR2 FYEKMQ (reference sequence). The CDR3 DNA reads TGTGCCAGCAGCATCCGGGACAGGATGTATGGCTACACCTTC. It yields the protein CASSIRDRMYGYTF. Filled out from reference TRBV13 and TRBJ1-2, the complete variable domain reads AAGVIQSPRHLIKEKRETATLKCYPIPRHDTVYWYQQGPGQDPQFLISFYEKMQSDKGSIPDRFSAQQFSDYHSELNMSSLELGDSALYFCASSIRDRMYGYTFGSGTRLTVV.

This clonotype came up many times. The rearrangement uses TRBV6-5 and TRBJ2-1; 8 positions match TRBD2. This CDR3 has 15 amino acids. CDR1 and CDR2 (germline): MNHEY, SVGAGI. With V trimmed by 1 base and J by 7 bases, 6 bases remained unmatched. The CDR3 reads CASSYYGGAGNEQFF. Here the CDR3 DNA reads TGTGCCAGCAGTTACTACGGGGGGGCGGGGAATGAGCAGTTCTTC.

As to this clonotype: At one of its ends the junction is not consistent with the germline gene, which may arise from a read error. The chain carries TRBV27 and TRBJ2-6; D may match TRBD1 or TRBD2 (6 bases each). This CDR3 is 16 amino acids long. Germline CDR1 reads MNHEY; CDR2 reads SMNVEV (reference sequence). The CDR3 spells CASSLGGRGPANALTF. The CDR3 DNA is TGTGCCAGCAGTTTAGGGGGGCGAGGACCGGCCAACGCCCTGACTTTC.

This clonotype showed up many times. V is TRBV7-2 and J is TRBJ2-7; no firm D call. Germline CDR1 and CDR2: SGHTA and FQGNSA. The V and J ends lost 0 bases and 6 bases respectively, with 9 bases between them. This CDR3 comprises 13 residues. The CDR3 sequence is CASSLALRSEQYF. In DNA, the CDR3 is TGTGCCAGCAGCTTAGCACTCCGGTCCGAGCAGTACTTC.

Note on this clonotype: A much larger clone differs from this one at a single base, so this may be a read error. The V gene is TRBV25-1, the J gene TRBJ1-6, with D perhaps TRBD1 (5 bases). The CDR3 extends over 15 amino acids. CDR1 and CDR2 (germline): MGHDK, SYGVNS. V was trimmed by 3 bases and J by 9 bases, leaving 15 bases between them. The CDR3 DNA reads TGTGCCAGCAGTGAGGGACTGACTTTGGCTTCACCCCTCCACTTT. The encoded protein is CASSEGLTLASPLHF. Drawing the rest from reference TRBV25-1 and TRBJ1-6, the complete variable domain is EADIYQTPRYLVIGTGKKITLECSQTMGHDKMYWYQQDPGMELHLIHYSYGVNSTEKGDLSSESTVSRIRTEHFPLTLESARPSHTSQYLCASSEGLTLASPLHFGNGTRLTVT.

This clonotype was seen more than once but under ten times. The chain uses TRBV20-1 and TRBJ1-1; 8 bases map to TRBD1. J gave up 8 bases and V 6 bases, and 2 bases lay outside the gene matches. Germline CDR1 reads DFQATT; CDR2 reads SNEGSKA (reference sequence). This CDR3 has 10 amino acids. The DNA of the CDR3 is TGCAGTGCCAGGGACAGGGAAGCTTTCTTT. Protein sequence: CSARDREAFF.

Many counts were recorded for this clonotype. The chain combines TRBV4-1 with TRBJ2-2; 9 bases align to TRBD2. CDR1 is MGHRA and CDR2 is YSYEKL in the germline V gene. The CDR3 covers 15 residues. Germline trimming cut 5 bases from V and 0 bases from J; bases unmatched to any gene: 1. The CDR3 region is CASSLAGANTGELFF. Here the CDR3 DNA reads TGCGCCAGCAGCTTAGCGGGAGCGAACACCGGGGAGCTGTTTTTT.

This clonotype was seen a single time. The germline gene is not matched at one end of the junction; a read error may be the cause. CDR3 sequence (DNA): TGCAGTGCTAGAGATAGCCTCTTCGGGGAGCTGCTTTTT. Protein product: CSARDSLFGELLF. J is TRBJ2-2 and V is TRBV20-1; TRBD2 might be the D (5 bases). Germline values: CDR1 DFQATT, CDR2 SNEGSKA (reference sequence). The CDR3 extends over 13 amino acids.

In this sample, this clonotype turned up many times. This rearrangement joins TRBV20-1 to TRBJ2-7; D gene uncertain. The V end lost 0 bases, the J end lost 3 bases, and 9 bases lay between the germline ends. There are 13 residues in the CDR3. Germline CDR1 DFQATT, CDR2 SNEGSKA (reference sequence). The chain's CDR3 is CSARDLADYEQYF. CDR3 coding DNA: TGCAGTGCTAGAGATCTGGCAGACTACGAGCAGTACTTC.

This clonotype was seen ten or more times. J is TRBJ2-7 and V is TRBV29-1, with D uncertain. Germline lookup yields CDR1 SQVTM and CDR2 ANQGSEA. V was trimmed by 1 base and J by 9 bases, leaving 13 bases between them. The CDR3 loop spans 12 amino acids. CDR3 sequence: CSVEGPRGWQYF. The CDR3 region has the DNA TGCAGCGTTGAAGGTCCTCGTGGTTGGCAGTACTTC.

This clonotype was seen ten or more times. The rearrangement uses TRBV9 and TRBJ1-6, with TRBD1 matching 9 bases. This CDR3 is built from 15 residues. Germline trimming cut 1 base from V and 5 bases from J; bases unmatched to any gene: 1. In germline, CDR1 is SGDLS, CDR2 YYNGEE. The CDR3 protein is CASSVTGGDNSPLHF. For the CDR3, the DNA is TGTGCCAGCAGCGTAACAGGGGGCGATAATTCACCCCTCCACTTT.

This clonotype was counted ten times or more. The chain recombines TRBV29-1 with TRBJ1-2; 8 bases match TRBD1. Germline V lookup: CDR1 SQVTM, CDR2 ANQGSEA. This CDR3 is 13 amino acids long. Trimming cost V 7 bases and J 2 bases; bases outside gene matches: 6. CDR3: CSGETGENYGYTF. The CDR3 DNA sequence: TGCAGCGGCGAGACAGGGGAGAACTATGGCTACACCTTC. Complete variable domain (other parts from reference TRBV29-1 and TRBJ1-2): SAVISQKPSRDICQRGTSLTIQCQVDSQVTMMFWYRQQPGQSLTLIATANQGSEATYESGFVIDKFPISRPNLTFSTLTVSNMSPEDSSIYLCSGETGENYGYTFGSGTRLTVV.

With regard to this clonotype: A much bigger clone sits one base away, suggesting this may be a read error. The chain uses TRBV10-3 and TRBJ2-3; 10 bases fit TRBD2. V gave up 7 bases and J gave up 14 bases; unmatched junction bases: 15. The CDR3 has 14 amino acids. Germline-derived CDR1 and CDR2 are ENHRY and SYGVKD. CDR3 region: CAIKGTSATEPRYF. CDR3 coding DNA: TGTGCCATCAAGGGGACTAGCGCCACCGAGCCGCGGTATTTT.

The chain couples TRBV19 to TRBJ2-5; a possible D gene is TRBD2 (5 bases). The CDR3 extends over 15 amino acids. V dropped 0 bases and J dropped 0 bases, with 8 bases sitting between them. Germline-derived CDR1 and CDR2 are LNHDA and SQIVND (reference sequence). CDR3 bases: TGTGCCAGTAGTATAGATCTAGCTGACCAAGAGACCCAGTACTTC. Its translation: CASSIDLADQETQYF.

This clonotype was picked up a small number of times. The chain couples TRBV12-5 to TRBJ2-1; 12 bases are shared with TRBD2. V dropped 2 bases and J dropped 6; count of bases not matched to a gene: 5. The length of the CDR3 is 16 residues. The germline V gene encodes CDR1 LGHNT and CDR2 FRNRAP. CDR3 nucleotide sequence: TGTGCTAGTGGTTTGATGGGGGGACTAGCGGGCAATGAGCAGTTCTTC. This sequence encodes CASGLMGGLAGNEQFF.

This clonotype was seen a few times. V gene TRBV7-9 combines with J gene TRBJ2-7; D ambiguous. Germline V CDR1 and CDR2: SEHNR, FQNEAQ (reference sequence). The CDR3 runs 15 residues. Trimming removed 5 bases from V and 0 bases from J, with 14 bases in between. CDR3 in DNA: TGTGCCAGCAGCGCGACTGGAACCTTCTCCTACGAGCAGTACTTC. It translates to CASSATGTFSYEQYF. The variable domain in full, with the rest retrieved from reference TRBV7-9 and TRBJ2-7, is DTGVSQNPRHKITKRGQNVTFRCDPISEHNRLYWYRQTLGQGPEFLTYFQNEAQLEKSRLLSDRFSAERPKGSFSTLEIQRTEQGDSAMYLCASSATGTFSYEQYFGPGTRLTVT.

The table lists this clonotype with a few counts. The CDR3 DNA is TGTGCCAGCAGTGAAGAGGGACAGGGTACTGGCTACACCTTC. Translated: CASSEEGQGTGYTF. The J gene is TRBJ1-2, the V gene TRBV2, with TRBD1 matching 9 bases. J lost 7 bases, V lost 1 base, and 4 bases had no gene match. There are 14 residues in the CDR3. Germline V CDR1 and CDR2: SNHLY, FYNNEI. Using reference TRBV2 and TRBJ1-2 for the parts outside the CDR3, the full variable domain is EPEVTQTPSHQVTQMGQEVILRCVPISNHLYFYWYRQILGQKVEFLVSFYNNEISEKSEIFDDQFSVERPDGSNFTLKIRSTKLEDSAMYFCASSEEGQGTGYTFGSGTRLTVV.

Many counts were recorded for this clonotype. In DNA form, the CDR3 reads TGTGCCAGCAGTTTCTTGTCTCACTTAGGGGATGAGCAGTTCTTC. It is translated as CASSFLSHLGDEQFF. The chain links TRBV28 to TRBJ2-1; TRBD1 is a possible D gene (5 bases). The V end was cut by 3 bases, the J end by 8 bases, with 17 bases between. The CDR3 totals 15 residues. Germline CDR1 reads MDHEN; CDR2 reads SYDVKM.

This clonotype was picked up many times. The chain couples TRBV13 to TRBJ1-1, with 7 bases fitting TRBD1. The junction had 8 bases not matched to a gene; V was cut back by 3 bases and J by 4 bases. This CDR3 has 15 residues. CDR1 and CDR2 from the germline V gene are PRHDT and FYEKMQ (reference sequence). The CDR3 reads CASSFEGGAGTEAFF. CDR3 coding DNA: TGTGCCAGCAGCTTCGAAGGGGGCGCTGGCACTGAAGCTTTCTTT.

Note on this clonotype: A read error may explain this, as a much larger clone is one base away. V and J are TRBV2 and TRBJ1-1; no firm D call. The CDR3 covers 10 residues. V shed 11 bases and J shed 9 bases, with 13 bases lying between them. Looked up from germline, CDR1 is SNHLY and CDR2 is FYNNEI. CDR3 coding DNA: TGTGCCGGCTTAGGAGGAAAAGCTTTCTTT. This sequence encodes CAGLGGKAFF.

This clonotype was observed many times. CDR3 bases: TGTGCCAGCAGCTTTGGGACAGGGGTCGGTGGTACGCAGTATTTT. Translation: CASSFGTGVGGTQYF. The chain carries TRBV11-2 and TRBJ2-3; 10 bases are a match to TRBD1. Germline V CDR1 and CDR2: SGHAT, FQNNGV. J lost 8 bases, V lost 3 bases, and 8 bases had no gene match. CDR3 length: 15 residues.

A few counts support this clonotype. This chain joins TRBV6-6 and TRBJ1-6; D gene unclear. Trimming took off 2 bases at V and 7 bases at J, with 12 bases between the two ends. Germline assignment: CDR1 MNHNY and CDR2 SVGAGI (reference sequence). The CDR3 extends over 15 amino acids. CDR3 amino acids: CASSYTTLGNSPLHF. The CDR3 coding sequence is TGTGCCAGCAGTTACACGACCTTGGGAAATTCACCCCTCCACTTT.

In this sample, this clonotype turned up once. Being one base from a much bigger clone, this may be a read error. V is TRBV28 and J is TRBJ1-1; 8 nucleotides match TRBD1. Germline V gene data show CDR1 as MDHEN and CDR2 as SYDVKM. CDR3 length equals 15 residues. J gave up 4 bases and V 0 bases, and 4 bases lay outside the gene matches. The CDR3 nucleotides read TGTGCCAGCAGTTTATGGGACAGGGCGAGCACTGAAGCTTTCTTT. This translates into CASSLWDRASTEAFF.

This clonotype was seen a handful of times. This chain joins TRBV19 and TRBJ2-1, with TRBD2 as a possible D gene (5 bases). In germline, CDR1 is LNHDA, CDR2 SQIVND (reference sequence). V lost 1 base to trimming and J lost 0 bases, with 10 bases between them. CDR3 length: 16 amino acids. The CDR3 sequence is CASSIAGYSSYNEQFF. In DNA, the CDR3 is TGTGCCAGTAGTATAGCGGGGTATAGCTCCTACAATGAGCAGTTCTTC.

As concerns this clonotype: One end of the junction does not line up with germline, which may come from a read error. This rearrangement joins TRBV12-3 or TRBV12-4 to TRBJ2-5; 8 bases are shared with TRBD1. The CDR3 totals 15 residues. CDR3 DNA: TGTGCCGGCAGTTTCTTGGGGACAGGTCAAGAGACCCAGTACTTC. Its translation: CAGSFLGTGQETQYF.

This clonotype was counted a few times. The V and J genes are TRBV15 and TRBJ1-3, with D uncertain. This CDR3 has 16 amino acids. Trimming cost V 5 bases and J 0 bases, with 14 bases left between them. Germline CDR1 reads LNHNV; CDR2 reads YYDKDF (reference sequence). The CDR3, as DNA: TGTGCCACCAGCCACCTAAGAGGTCGCTCTGGAAACACCATATATTTT. It is translated as CATSHLRGRSGNTIYF. The variable domain in full, completed from reference TRBV15 and TRBJ1-3, reads DAMVIQNPRYQVTQFGKPVTLSCSQTLNHNVMYWYQQKSSQAPKLLFHYYDKDFNNEADTPDNFQSRRPNTSFCFLDIRSPGLGDTAMYLCATSHLRGRSGNTIYFGEGSWLTVV.

Turning to this clonotype: A much bigger clone sits one base away, suggesting this may be a read error. This rearrangement joins TRBV4-3 to TRBJ1-5; D gene uncertain. The CDR3 spans 15 residues. Germline CDR1 is LGHNA and CDR2 is YSLEER. The CDR3 loop is CASSQDHGLHQPRHF. Here the CDR3 DNA reads TGCGCCAGCAGCCAAGACCATGGATTGCATCAGCCCCGGCATTTT.

This clonotype was detected a few times. The rearrangement uses TRBV6-5 and TRBJ2-7, with 8 bases aligning to TRBD1. Germline loops: CDR1 MNHEY, CDR2 SVGAGI. The V segment lost 2 bases and the J segment 6 bases; nucleotides outside the gene matches: 9. CDR3 length: 15 residues. In DNA form, the CDR3 reads TGTGCCAGCAGTTACGTGGCAGGGGGCACGCGCGAGCAGTACTTC. Translation gives CASSYVAGGTREQYF.